This passage covers 15 T cell receptor beta chains from one sample sequenced in a study of identical twins. TCRdb recomputed calls from the 5' RACE reads with MiXCR, one row per CDR3 protein. Of 300,000 to 400,000 distinct CDR3 sequences listed, 10% to 15% were seen once; the top ten hold more than 6%. The same data also went into a second study, on yellow fever vaccine responses in identical twins.

The sequencing sample was made of CD8+ T cells sorted from blood. The receptor set was obtained from a woman aged 18-29 years in good health.

The rearrangement uses TRBV19 and TRBJ2-7; 9 bases are shared with TRBD2. J lost 4 bases, V lost 3 bases, and 4 bases had no gene match. CDR3 length equals 14 residues. Germline V gives CDR1 LNHDA, CDR2 SQIVND (reference sequence). The CDR3 bases are TGTGCCAGTAGTATTGGCGCGGGAGGGTACGAGCAGTACGTC. It specifies CASSIGAGGYEQYV.

This chain connects TRBV6-1 to TRBJ1-5; D unclear. The CDR3 spans 10 residues. V dropped 2 bases and J dropped 7 bases, with 0 bases sitting between them. CDR1 MNHNS and CDR2 SASEGT come from the germline V gene. The CDR3 DNA sequence: TGTGCCAGCAGTGAACAGCCCCAGCATTTT. It specifies CASSEQPQHF.

The chain uses TRBV7-9 and TRBJ2-3; 10 bases line up with TRBD2. The CDR3 length is 15 residues. Per the germline V gene, CDR1 is SEHNR and CDR2 is FQNEAQ (reference sequence). V was clipped by 5 bases and J by 3 bases; unmatched bases: 5. The CDR3 DNA follows: TGTGCCAGCAGCCCACTAGCGGGATGGACAGATACGCAGTATTTT. Translation gives CASSPLAGWTDTQYF.

This chain connects TRBV13 to TRBJ1-6, with a tentative D call TRBD1 (5 bases). The CDR3 is 15 amino acids. Trimming took 1 base from V and 8 from J, leaving 12 bases between them. Germline assignment: CDR1 PRHDT and CDR2 FYEKMQ (reference sequence). The CDR3 DNA is TGTGCCAGCAGCTTAGCAGGGCACCGAGATTCACCCCTCCACTTT. It codes for CASSLAGHRDSPLHF. Using reference TRBV13 and TRBJ1-6 for the parts outside the CDR3, the full variable domain is AAGVIQSPRHLIKEKRETATLKCYPIPRHDTVYWYQQGPGQDPQFLISFYEKMQSDKGSIPDRFSAQQFSDYHSELNMSSLELGDSALYFCASSLAGHRDSPLHFGNGTRLTVT.

The chain employs TRBV7-9 and TRBJ2-5; 7 bases are a match to TRBD1. CDR1 SEHNR and CDR2 FQNEAQ come from the germline V gene (reference sequence). The J segment lost 2 bases and the V segment lost 3 bases, leaving 9 bases of the junction unmatched. There are 16 residues in the CDR3. CDR3 amino acids: CASSFLDRSLQETQYF. The CDR3 DNA sequence: TGTGCCAGCAGCTTCCTGGACAGGTCTTTACAAGAGACCCAGTACTTC.

Only a few counts were recorded for this clonotype. The chain links TRBV4-1 to TRBJ2-1, with D unresolved. This CDR3 has 15 residues. The germline gives CDR1 MGHRA, CDR2 YSYEKL. V was cut by 0 bases and J by 5 bases, with 11 bases left in between. The CDR3 sequence is CASSQDFGLNNEQFF. The CDR3 DNA follows: TGCGCCAGCAGCCAAGATTTTGGCCTCAACAATGAGCAGTTCTTC.

V gene TRBV6-1 combines with J gene TRBJ2-7; 11 bases are a match to TRBD1. Trimming took 6 bases from V and 3 from J; bases not matched to a gene: 10. This CDR3 contains 16 residues. Germline CDR1 reads MNHNS; CDR2 reads SASEGT. CDR3 sequence reads: CASRHDGQGAFYEQYF. The CDR3 DNA is TGTGCCAGCAGACACGATGGACAGGGGGCCTTCTACGAGCAGTACTTC.

This clonotype came up a few times. This rearrangement joins TRBV28 to TRBJ2-2; D remains ambiguous. This CDR3 is built from 12 residues. Trimming removed 8 bases at V and 2 bases at J, with 6 bases between. Germline CDR1 reads MDHEN; CDR2 reads SYDVKM. The CDR3 coding sequence is TGTGCCAGCGTGGATAACACCGGGGAGCTGTTTTTT. Its protein is CASVDNTGELFF. Using reference TRBV28 and TRBJ2-2 for the parts outside the CDR3, the full variable domain is DVKVTQSSRYLVKRTGEKVFLECVQDMDHENMFWYRQDPGLGLRLIYFSYDVKMKEKGDIPEGYSVSREKKERFSLILESASTNQTSMYLCASVDNTGELFFGEGSRLTVL.

The chain couples TRBV7-9 to TRBJ2-1; D possibly corresponds to TRBD1 (5 bases). This CDR3 is built from 12 residues. V was trimmed by 7 bases and J by 8 bases, leaving 12 bases between them. CDR1 and CDR2 from the germline V gene are SEHNR and FQNEAQ (reference sequence). The CDR3 reads CASTLLGDEQFF. The CDR3 bases are TGTGCCAGCACCCTATTAGGGGATGAGCAGTTCTTC. Combining the CDR3 with reference TRBV7-9 and TRBJ2-1 gives the whole variable domain DTGVSQNPRHKITKRGQNVTFRCDPISEHNRLYWYRQTLGQGPEFLTYFQNEAQLEKSRLLSDRFSAERPKGSFSTLEIQRTEQGDSAMYLCASTLLGDEQFFGPGTRLTVL.

This clonotype was detected ten times or more. V usage is TRBV28 and J usage is TRBJ2-1; tentative D call: TRBD1 (5 bases). Between the trimmed V and J ends, which lost 3 bases and 5 bases, there was a span of 14 bases. This CDR3 has 15 amino acids. From germline, CDR1 is MDHEN and CDR2 SYDVKM. This CDR3 reads CASSFTGLGDNEQFF. DNA for the CDR3: TGTGCCAGCAGTTTCACCGGGCTAGGGGACAATGAGCAGTTCTTC.

The table lists this clonotype with a few counts. The chain combines TRBV19 with TRBJ2-1; D is undetermined. The CDR3 runs to 13 residues. V dropped 3 bases and J dropped 5 bases, with 8 bases sitting between them. From germline, CDR1 is LNHDA and CDR2 SQIVND (reference sequence). The CDR3 spells CASSIRVNNEQFF. The CDR3, as DNA: TGTGCCAGTAGTATCCGGGTCAACAATGAGCAGTTCTTC.

This clonotype was recorded at least ten times. The V gene is TRBV5-1, the J gene TRBJ2-1; D unresolved. Germline-derived CDR1 and CDR2 are SGHRS and YFSETQ. The ends were cut back, 4 bases at V and 1 base at J, with 3 bases in the middle. CDR3 length: 12 amino acids. In DNA, the CDR3 is TGCGCCAGCAGCGTGTCCTACAATGAGCAGTTCTTC. Amino acids: CASSVSYNEQFF.

This clonotype has just a few counts. This rearrangement joins TRBV28 to TRBJ2-1; either TRBD1 or TRBD2 may supply D (5 bases each). V dropped 7 bases and J dropped 2 bases, with 12 bases sitting between them. Per the germline V gene, CDR1 is MDHEN and CDR2 is SYDVKM. The CDR3 sequence is 14 residues long. DNA for the CDR3: TGTGCCAGCATTGGGGACGGCACCTACAATGAGCAGTTCTTC. Amino acid sequence: CASIGDGTYNEQFF.

This clonotype has a count of ten or more. The chain joins TRBV12-3 or TRBV12-4 to TRBJ2-1; 8 nucleotides agree with TRBD1. With 5 bases clipped from V and 8 bases from J, the junction kept 11 bases outside the gene matches. The CDR3 contains 15 residues. CDR3 sequence reads: CASSTQGRGQDEQFF. CDR3 sequence (DNA): TGTGCCAGCAGTACCCAGGGCAGGGGGCAGGATGAGCAGTTCTTC.

At least ten counts were recorded for this clonotype. The V gene is TRBV11-2, the J gene TRBJ2-7, with 11 nucleotides matching TRBD2. The trim removed 5 bases at V and 4 bases at J, leaving 7 bases unmatched. Germline values: CDR1 SGHAT, CDR2 FQNNGV. The CDR3 length is 15 residues. The DNA of the CDR3 is TGTGCCAGCAGCCAGGGGCTAGCGGGAGGATACGAGCAGTACTTC. Its translation is CASSQGLAGGYEQYF.